The TCR beta chain under discussion was sequenced for a study of blood T cell repertoires in COVID-19. V was pared by 6 bases and J by 2 bases, with 19 bases between. Looked up from germline, CDR1 is LNHDA and CDR2 is SQIVND (reference sequence). The CDR3 has 16 amino acids. In the study's own analysis: Amplified reference gene primers provided the basis for estimating nucleated cell counts. TCRdb's table, derived via immunoSEQ multiplex PCR, lists solely in-frame clones and lacks some. V and J calls and clone size come straight from that table; D and trimming were deduced from the DNA. The data contain 300,000 to 450,000 clones, around 84% of them seen just once; the ten biggest clones take up around 3.4%.

This chain links TRBV19 with TRBJ1-1, with a tentative D call TRBD1 (5 bases). Sequenced: peripheral blood. The clonotype originates from a woman aged 18-29 years with acute or convalescent COVID-19. This chain's CDR3 is CASREEGNLDNTEAFF. The CDR3 bases are TGTGCCAGTAGGGAGGAGGGGAATTTGGACAACACTGAAGCTTTCTTT.